This T cell receptor beta chain derives from a study of breast tumors, draining lymph nodes, adjacent tissues. TCRdb re-called the multiplex PCR reads with MiXCR, one entry per CDR3 protein. Of approximately 23,000 distinct CDR3 sequences listed, 68% are singletons. CDR1 PRHDT and CDR2 FYEKMQ come from the germline V gene (reference sequence). This CDR3 is 14 amino acids long. Trimming cost V 6 bases and J 13 bases, with 19 bases left between them. This sequence was found in a female donor with breast cancer. Some clones in this sample may be carry-over from other donors' samples. The chain joins TRBV13 to TRBJ1-6, with a weak D call TRBD1 (5 bases). The sequencing input was tumor-adjacent breast tissue. The CDR3 bases are TGTGCCAGCAGTTTTAGCGGGGGATACTTTCCCCTCCACTTT. Residues: CASSFSGGYFPLHF. The full variable domain, completed using reference TRBV13 and TRBJ1-6, is AAGVIQSPRHLIKEKRETATLKCYPIPRHDTVYWYQQGPGQDPQFLISFYEKMQSDKGSIPDRFSAQQFSDYHSELNMSSLELGDSALYFCASSFSGGYFPLHFGNGTRLTVT.